The clone carrying this TCR beta chain was counted a single time. What it recognizes is unknown. Other DNA variants within this sample encode the same CDR3. The repertoire was sequenced with immunoSEQ multiplex PCR; TCRdb's copy has only in-frame clones and lacks some. The data show 2.3 million or so clones, more than 80% seen once. Germline V CDR1 and CDR2: SGDLS, YYNGEE. Trimming shortened V by 0 bases and J by 6 bases, and 9 bases separated the two germline ends. CDR3 length: 13 residues. This record comes from a study of shared clonotypes between healthy human individuals. General study points: Enrolling few donors narrowed the genetic and exposure-history diversity that was represented. Generation probabilities of non-shared clonotypes were lower (relative to those shared by all four donors).

V is TRBV9 and J is TRBJ1-1; TRBD1 is a possible D gene (5 bases). The specimen sequenced was naive CD4+ T cells from PBMCs. The subset here: CD45RA+ positively selected. The TCR originated in a man between 18 and 29 years old in good health. Some clones in this sample may be carry-over from other donors' samples. CDR3 bases: TGTGCCAGCAGCGTAGTTTCGGGGGCTGAAGCTTTCTTT. It yields the protein CASSVVSGAEAFF. Together with reference TRBV9 and TRBJ1-1, the CDR3 gives the full variable domain: DSGVTQTPKHLITATGQRVTLRCSPRSGDLSVYWYQQSLDQGLQFLIQYYNGEERAKGNILERFSAQQFPDLHSELNLSSLELGDSALYFCASSVVSGAEAFFGQGTRLTVV.